In this sample, the clone carrying this TCR beta chain turned up many times. What it binds is unknown. CDR3 length: 13 amino acids. Germline CDR1 and CDR2: SGHDN and FVKESK. V dropped 3 bases and J dropped 4 bases, with 7 bases sitting between them. Template switching introduced a universal primer site, and the cDNA bore unique molecular identifiers. Via MiXCR, TCRdb re-called the 5' RACE reads, giving one row per CDR3 protein. Of 350,000 or so distinct CDR3 sequences listed, 9% are singletons. This sample is part of a study of identical twins. Overall study results and limits: Twin sharing of out-of-frame TCR alpha was underestimated by models in monozygotic pairs.

Specimen: naive T cells sorted from blood. The receptor was derived from a woman in her fifties or sixties in good health. The chain joins TRBV14 to TRBJ2-1; D unresolved. CDR3 sequence: CASSQGGYNEQFF. The CDR3, as DNA: TGTGCCAGCAGCCAGGGCGGATACAATGAGCAGTTCTTC. Variable domain in full (rest from reference TRBV14 and TRBJ2-1): EAGVTQFPSHSVIEKGQTVTLRCDPISGHDNLYWYRRVMGKEIKFLLHFVKESKQDESGMPNNRFLAERTGGTYSTLKVQPAELEDSGVYFCASSQGGYNEQFFGPGTRLTVL.